Presented here are 17 T cell receptor beta chains from one specimen sequenced in a study of T cell responses to AZD1222 COVID-19 vaccine. TCRdb's copy holds only in-frame clones and misses some; the assay was immunoSEQ multiplex PCR. The repertoire holds approximately 30,000 clones, with 78% as singletons. The sequenced sample was peripheral blood, obtained on day 0 of AZD1222 vaccination. All receptors derive from an adult in good health.

The chain combines TRBV5-1 with TRBJ2-5; 11 positions agree with TRBD2. V shed 0 bases, J shed 4 bases, and the junction held 11 bases outside the gene matches. In germline, CDR1 is SGHRS, CDR2 YFSETQ. The CDR3 has 18 residues. In nucleotides, the CDR3 is TGCGCCAGCAGCTTGGGACTAGCGGGGACCACCCTGGGAGAGACCCAGTACTTC. This codes for CASSLGLAGTTLGETQYF.

This clone was observed a few times. V is TRBV11-2 and J is TRBJ2-2, with D hard to call. The germline gives CDR1 SGHAT, CDR2 FQNNGV. There are 17 residues in the CDR3. V was trimmed by 4 bases and J by 1 base, leaving 16 bases between them. The CDR3 DNA sequence: TGTGCCAGCAGCTCCCTATGGGCCGCAGGGAACACCGGGGAGCTGTTTTTT. It specifies CASSSLWAAGNTGELFF.

The gene calls are TRBV9 and TRBJ2-7; 8 bases are shared with TRBD1. Germline CDR1 SGDLS, CDR2 YYNGEE. The CDR3 has 13 amino acids. The ends lost 5 bases at V and 7 bases at J; junction bases unmatched: 8. As DNA, the CDR3 is TGTGCCAGCAGAGCCCCCAGGGGGCAAGAGCAGTACGTC. Amino acid sequence: CASRAPRGQEQYV.

The J gene is TRBJ2-1, the V gene TRBV6-1, with 7 bases matching TRBD1. The trim removed 4 bases at V and 0 bases at J, leaving 6 bases unmatched. The CDR3 loop spans 16 amino acids. Germline V lookup: CDR1 MNHNS, CDR2 SASEGT. The CDR3 sequence: CASSAGQTPSYNEQFF. CDR3 bases: TGTGCCAGCAGTGCGGGACAGACACCCTCCTACAATGAGCAGTTCTTC.

The table lists this clone with a few counts. The chain links TRBV6-5 to TRBJ1-4; TRBD1 aligns across 7 bases. The trim removed 6 bases at V and 6 bases at J, leaving 7 bases unmatched. CDR3 size: 14 residues. From germline, CDR1 is MNHEY and CDR2 SVGAGI. The CDR3 nucleotides are TGTGCCAGCAGCTTCAGGGGGAATGATGAAAAACTGTTTTTT. It translates to CASSFRGNDEKLFF.

The chain has TRBV9 and TRBJ2-1, with D perhaps TRBD1 (5 bases). Trimming pared 6 bases from V and 8 bases from J, leaving 15 bases between. The CDR3 sequence is 13 residues long. Germline loops: CDR1 SGDLS, CDR2 YYNGEE. In nucleotides, the CDR3 is TGTGCCAGCAATCAGGGTGGCTCGGATGAGCAGTTCTTC. This codes for CASNQGGSDEQFF.

CDR3 DNA: TGTGCCAGCAGGGGTGGCAGGGTCGGCACTGAAGCTTTCTTT. Amino acids: CASRGGRVGTEAFF. The V and J genes are TRBV7-2 and TRBJ1-1, with D perhaps matching TRBD1 (5 bases). Germline CDR1 SGHTA, CDR2 FQGNSA. The V gene lost 6 bases and the J gene lost 4 bases, with 15 bases spanning the gap. This CDR3 has 14 residues.

This chain links TRBV7-9 with TRBJ2-1, with TRBD2 identical over 7 bases. The germline CDR1 and CDR2 sequences are SEHNR and FQNEAQ (reference sequence). J was trimmed by 9 bases and V by 2 bases; bases with no gene match: 1. This CDR3 region has 12 residues. CDR3 sequence: CASSLWEGEQFF. For the CDR3, the DNA is TGTGCCAGCAGCTTATGGGAGGGTGAGCAGTTCTTC.

This clone has more than one count but fewer than ten. For the CDR3, the DNA is TGCGCCAGCAGAAACTACGGTAGCACAGATACGCAGTATTTT. Its translation: CASRNYGSTDTQYF. This chain links TRBV5-1 with TRBJ2-3; D call uncertain. The V end lost 5 bases, the J end lost 0 bases, and 10 bases lay between the germline ends. Germline V gene sequence: CDR1 SGHRS, CDR2 YFSETQ. The CDR3 spans 14 residues.

The chain uses TRBV5-6 and TRBJ2-3; tentatively, D is TRBD1 (7 bases). The V and J ends lost 1 base and 6 bases respectively, with 18 bases between them. Per germline, CDR1 SGHDT and CDR2 YYEEEE. There are 16 residues in the CDR3. In DNA form, the CDR3 reads TGTGCCAGCAGCTTGTTCTTCTCAGGGGGAGGTGATACGCAGTATTTT. Its translation: CASSLFFSGGGDTQYF.

The genes are TRBV7-9 and TRBJ2-5, with a tentative D call TRBD2 (6 bases). Germline values: CDR1 SEHNR, CDR2 FQNEAQ (reference sequence). The length of the CDR3 is 15 residues. Trimming shortened V by 1 base and J by 4 bases, and 13 bases separated the two germline ends. In DNA form, the CDR3 reads TGTGCCAGCAGCTTAGGAGACGGGAGAAGAGAGACCCAGTACTTC. This codes for CASSLGDGRRETQYF.

This chain connects TRBV20-1 to TRBJ1-3; tentative D call: TRBD1 (5 bases). V was shortened by 3 bases and J by 0 bases, with 15 bases between the two germline ends. Germline CDR1 is DFQATT and CDR2 is SNEGSKA (reference sequence). CDR3 size: 16 residues. The CDR3 here is CSASTGTPNSGNTIYF. The CDR3 region has the DNA TGCAGTGCTAGTACCGGGACTCCAAACTCTGGAAACACCATATATTTT.

This chain links TRBV7-8 with TRBJ2-2; 8 bases agree with TRBD2. This CDR3 is built from 16 residues. Trimming cost V 3 bases and J 4 bases; bases outside gene matches: 7. The V gene's germline CDR1 is SGHVS and CDR2 FQNEAQ. The CDR3 spells CASSFGAAGVTGELFF. Written as DNA, the CDR3 is TGTGCCAGCAGCTTTGGGGCAGCGGGAGTCACCGGGGAGCTGTTTTTT.

This clone has just one count. This chain joins TRBV7-3 and TRBJ2-3, with TRBD2 matching 9 bases. V lost 2 bases and J lost 4; bases outside the gene matches: 10. The CDR3 has 17 amino acids. CDR1 is SGHTA, CDR2 FQGTGA, per germline. The CDR3 bases are TGTGCCAGCAGCTTATTGTCTAGCGGGGCGGGGGCAGATACGCAGTATTTT. This translates into CASSLLSSGAGADTQYF.

The chain combines TRBV11-2 with TRBJ1-3; D is possibly TRBD1 (5 bases). CDR3 size: 16 residues. Trimming took off 2 bases at V and 0 bases at J, with 11 bases between the two ends. Germline V CDR1 and CDR2: SGHAT, FQNNGV. The CDR3 region is CASSLRGLNSGNTIYF. DNA for the CDR3: TGTGCCAGCAGCTTACGGGGACTGAACTCTGGAAACACCATATATTTT.

The genes are TRBV6-1 and TRBJ1-4; TRBD1 matches 9 bases. The CDR3 loop spans 15 amino acids. The J segment lost 6 bases and the V segment lost 2 bases, leaving 4 bases of the junction unmatched. Germline assignment: CDR1 MNHNS and CDR2 SASEGT. The CDR3 protein is CASSEHRGRDEKLFF. CDR3 sequence (DNA): TGTGCCAGCAGTGAACACAGGGGGCGTGATGAAAAACTGTTTTTT.

The gene calls are TRBV12-5 and TRBJ2-7; a weak D match, TRBD1 (5 bases). Germline-derived CDR1 and CDR2 are LGHNT and FRNRAP. The CDR3 has 15 amino acids. With 6 bases removed from V and 7 bases from J, the gap between germline ends came to 22 bases. The CDR3 nucleotides are TGTGCTAGTGGCCCCTCGACAGTCACCTTGGTAGAGCAGTACTTC. Translated, it gives CASGPSTVTLVEQYF.